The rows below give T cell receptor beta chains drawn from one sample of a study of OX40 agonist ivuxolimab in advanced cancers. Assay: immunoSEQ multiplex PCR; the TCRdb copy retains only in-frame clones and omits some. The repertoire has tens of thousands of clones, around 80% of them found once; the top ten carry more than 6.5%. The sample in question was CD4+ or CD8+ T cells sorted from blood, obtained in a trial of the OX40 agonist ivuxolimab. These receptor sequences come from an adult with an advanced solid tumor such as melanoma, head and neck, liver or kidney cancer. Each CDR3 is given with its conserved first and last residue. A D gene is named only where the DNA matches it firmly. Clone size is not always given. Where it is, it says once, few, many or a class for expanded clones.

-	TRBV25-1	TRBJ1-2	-	CASTQGTIYGYTF	TGTGCCAGCACCCAGGGGACCATCTATGGCTACACCTTC
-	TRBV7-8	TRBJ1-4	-	CASSYGRAGEKLFF	TGTGCCAGCAGCTACGGACGGGCGGGTGAAAAACTGTTTTTT
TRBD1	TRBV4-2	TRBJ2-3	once	CASSQDRGDGTDTQYF	TGTGCCAGCAGCCAGGACAGGGGGGATGGAACAGATACGCAGTATTTT
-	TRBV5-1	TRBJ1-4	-	CASSPEAYDSTWYEKLFF	TGCGCCAGCAGCCCGGAAGCCTACGACAGTACTTGGTATGAAAAACTGTTTTTT
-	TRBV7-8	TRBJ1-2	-	CASSLAGLTYGYTF	TGTGCCAGCAGCTTAGCGGGCCTTACGTATGGCTACACCTTC
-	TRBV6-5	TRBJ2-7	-	CASSYSTSEQYF	TGTGCCAGCAGTTACTCGACCTCTGAGCAGTACTTC
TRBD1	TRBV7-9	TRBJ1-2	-	CASSLGTGAYGYTF	TGTGCCAGCAGCTTAGGGACAGGAGCCTATGGCTACACCTTC
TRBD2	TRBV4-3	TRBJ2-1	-	CASSILAGGMNEQFF	TGCGCCAGCAGCATACTAGCGGGGGGGATGAATGAGCAGTTCTTC
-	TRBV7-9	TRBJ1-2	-	CASSLASGYGYTF	TGTGCCAGCAGCTTAGCTTCGGGTTACGGCTACACCTTC
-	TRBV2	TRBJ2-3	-	CASSPGLRTDTQYF	TGTGCCAGCAGCCCGGGACTCCGCACAGATACGCAGTATTTT
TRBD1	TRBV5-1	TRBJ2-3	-	CASSLVGQSADTQYF	TGCGCCAGCAGCTTGGTGGGACAGAGTGCAGATACGCAGTATTTT
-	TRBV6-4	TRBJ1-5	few	CASSDRANQPQHF	TGTGCCAGCAGTGACAGGGCTAATCAGCCCCAGCATTTT
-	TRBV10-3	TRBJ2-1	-	CAIRAKNEQFF	TGTGCCATCAGGGCCAAGAATGAGCAGTTCTTC
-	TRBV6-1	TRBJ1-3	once	CASSERGRGSYSGNTIYF	TGTGCCAGCAGTGAACGGGGCAGGGGTTCTTACTCTGGAAACACCATATATTTT
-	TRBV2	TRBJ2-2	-	CASTGRGDTGELFF	TGTGCCAGCACCGGCAGGGGCGACACCGGGGAGCTGTTTTTT
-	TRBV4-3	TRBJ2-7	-	CASSQDFGRDRAYEQYF	TGCGCCAGCAGCCAAGATTTTGGGCGGGACAGAGCCTACGAGCAGTACTTC
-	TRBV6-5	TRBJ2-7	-	CASSYSGGSSYEQYF	TGTGCCAGCAGTTACTCTGGGGGGAGCTCCTACGAGCAGTACTTC
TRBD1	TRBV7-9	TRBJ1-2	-	CASSLPGGNYDGYTF	TGTGCCAGCAGCTTACCAGGGGGCAATTACGATGGCTACACCTTC
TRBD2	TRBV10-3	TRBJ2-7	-	CAISALAGSLEQYF	TGTGCCATCAGTGCCCTAGCGGGGAGTTTGGAGCAGTACTTC
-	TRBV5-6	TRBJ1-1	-	CASLITGYPEAFF	TGTGCCAGCCTAATAACCGGGTACCCTGAAGCTTTCTTT
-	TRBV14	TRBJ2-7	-	CASSQERTYEQYF	TGTGCCAGCAGCCAGGAAAGGACCTACGAGCAGTACTTC
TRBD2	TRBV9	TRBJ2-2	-	CASSVRLAGDTGELFF	TGTGCCAGCAGCGTACGACTAGCGGGGGACACCGGGGAGCTGTTTTTT